This passage covers 10 T cell receptor beta chains from one sample sequenced in a study of cytomegalovirus exposure and HLA in healthy donors. A multiplex PCR was run with 60 Vbeta primers and 13 Jbeta primers. Some clones are missing from TCRdb's copy, which holds only in-frame ones; the method was immunoSEQ multiplex PCR. This sample carries some 130,000 clones, 65% to 70% of them seen once, and the ten largest clones take about 1.5%. The sample comprised PBMCs. The receptor source for this set is a human donor in good health.

V and J are TRBV7-6 and TRBJ2-1, with 9 bases identical to TRBD2. This CDR3 spans 15 amino acids. V lost 4 bases, J lost 4 bases, and 5 bases stayed unmatched. The germline gives CDR1 SGHVS, CDR2 FNYEAQ. The CDR3 here is CASSSLAGQYNEQFF. Here the CDR3 DNA reads TGTGCCAGCAGCTCCCTAGCGGGGCAATACAATGAGCAGTTCTTC.

The chain employs TRBV10-2 and TRBJ2-1; 12 nucleotides align to TRBD2. Per the germline V gene, CDR1 is WSHSY and CDR2 is SAAADI. CDR3 length equals 15 residues. With V trimmed by 8 bases and J by 8 bases, 10 bases remained unmatched. This CDR3 is CASDHASGRAHEQFF. The CDR3, as DNA: TGCGCCAGCGACCACGCTAGCGGGAGGGCCCATGAGCAGTTCTTC.

The chain has TRBV5-1 and TRBJ2-7; maybe TRBD2 (6 bases). There are 15 residues in the CDR3. Germline assignment: CDR1 SGHRS and CDR2 YFSETQ. Trimming stripped 0 bases from V and 1 base from J, with 11 bases between. CDR3 coding DNA: TGCGCCAGCAGCTTGGCCGGGGGTAGGTCCTACGAGCAGTACTTC. Its protein is CASSLAGGRSYEQYF.

This clone turned up a few times. This rearrangement joins TRBV6-5 to TRBJ2-1; 9 bases are shared with TRBD1. V gave up 4 bases and J gave up 7 bases; unmatched junction bases: 5. The CDR3 is 14 amino acids. Germline V gene lookup returns CDR1 MNHEY and CDR2 SVGAGI. The CDR3 nucleotides read TGTGCCAGCAGTTCGAACAGGGGGCGAAATGAGCAGTTCTTC. It yields the protein CASSSNRGRNEQFF.

This chain connects TRBV18 to TRBJ2-2; 8 positions match TRBD1. Germline V gene data show CDR1 as KGHSH and CDR2 as LQKENI. The ends lost 5 bases at V and 8 bases at J; junction bases unmatched: 4. CDR3 length: 13 residues. The CDR3 DNA is TGTGCCAGCTCATCGGACAGGGTTGGGGAGCTGTTTTTT. Translation gives CASSSDRVGELFF.

The V call is TRBV5-4, the J call TRBJ2-3; the match to TRBD2 covers 12 bases. The CDR3 is made up of 16 amino acids. Germline V gene sequence: CDR1 SGHNT, CDR2 YYREEE (reference sequence). V lost 0 bases to trimming and J lost 6 bases; unmatched junction nucleotides: 5. This CDR3 is CASSLETSGSGDTQYF. In DNA, the CDR3 is TGTGCCAGCAGCTTGGAGACTAGCGGGAGCGGGGATACGCAGTATTTT.

This clone was seen only once. The J gene is TRBJ2-2, the V gene TRBV7-6; the match to TRBD2 covers 7 bases. Germline-derived CDR1 and CDR2 are SGHVS and FNYEAQ. Unmatched junction bases numbered 14, after V lost 1 base and J lost 6 bases. The CDR3 covers 18 residues. The CDR3 nucleotides are TGTGCCAGCAGCTTAGTGGCGCAGTTGCGGGAGAGTCCCGGGGAGCTGTTTTTT. Protein product: CASSLVAQLRESPGELFF.

The J gene is TRBJ2-7, the V gene TRBV28; TRBD2 agrees at 7 bases. The germline gives CDR1 MDHEN, CDR2 SYDVKM. The J segment lost 0 bases and the V segment lost 5 bases, leaving 7 bases of the junction unmatched. The CDR3 runs 15 residues. This CDR3 reads CASSPGTTYSYEQYF. CDR3 coding DNA: TGTGCCAGCAGTCCAGGGACTACCTACTCCTACGAGCAGTACTTC.

V is TRBV7-9 and J is TRBJ2-7, with 9 bases matching TRBD1. Germline V gene sequence: CDR1 SEHNR, CDR2 FQNEAQ (reference sequence). The CDR3 has 16 amino acids. V lost 5 bases to trimming and J lost 3 bases; unmatched junction nucleotides: 11. CDR3 in amino acids: CASSPAGQGRGYEQYF. CDR3 DNA: TGTGCCAGCAGCCCCGCCGGACAGGGGAGAGGCTACGAGCAGTACTTC.

In its sample, this clone was seen once. Here the CDR3 DNA reads TGTGCTAGTGTAGGGGGCGGTGAAAAACTGTTTTTT. Translated, it gives CASVGGGEKLFF. The rearrangement joins TRBV12-5 to TRBJ1-4, with 7 bases that match TRBD1. Unmatched junction bases numbered 3, after V lost 7 bases and J lost 7 bases. CDR1 is LGHNT and CDR2 is FRNRAP in the germline V gene. The CDR3 contains 12 residues.